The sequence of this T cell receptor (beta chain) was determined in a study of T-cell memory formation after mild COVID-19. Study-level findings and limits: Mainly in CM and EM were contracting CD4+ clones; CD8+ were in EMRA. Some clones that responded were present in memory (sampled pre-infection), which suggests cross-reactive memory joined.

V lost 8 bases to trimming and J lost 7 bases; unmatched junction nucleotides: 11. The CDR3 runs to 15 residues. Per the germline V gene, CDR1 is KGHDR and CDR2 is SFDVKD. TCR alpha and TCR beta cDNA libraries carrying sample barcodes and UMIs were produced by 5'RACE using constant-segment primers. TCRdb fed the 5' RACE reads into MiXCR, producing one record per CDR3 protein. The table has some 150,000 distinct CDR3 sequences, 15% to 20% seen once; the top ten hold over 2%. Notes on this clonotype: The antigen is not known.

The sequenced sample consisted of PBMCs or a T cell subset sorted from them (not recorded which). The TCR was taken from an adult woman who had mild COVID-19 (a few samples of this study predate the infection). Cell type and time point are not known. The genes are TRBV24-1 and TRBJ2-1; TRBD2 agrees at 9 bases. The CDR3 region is CATTGGSGGGNEQFF. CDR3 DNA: TGTGCCACCACCGGGGGTAGCGGGGGTGGGAATGAGCAGTTCTTC.